Presented here are 22 T cell receptor beta chains from one specimen sequenced in a study of blood T cells in healthy people across ages. A second PCR, run for roughly 7 to 12 cycles, used a sample-barcoded 5' primer plus a J-beta primer mix. TCRdb ran MiXCR on the 5' RACE reads and lists one entry per CDR3 protein. The sample records about 730,000 distinct CDR3 sequences, roughly 43% being singletons. Sequenced sample: blood. The receptors were sampled from an older woman in good health.

This chain uses TRBV4-1 with TRBJ2-4; TRBD2 matches at 8 bases. This CDR3 contains 17 residues. The germline V gene encodes CDR1 MGHRA and CDR2 YSYEKL. The junction had 13 bases not matched to a gene; V was cut back by 1 base and J by 8 bases. CDR3 nucleotides: TGCGCCAGCAGCCAAGCCTCCCAGTGGGGGCGGGGGGACATTCAGTACTTC. This encodes CASSQASQWGRGDIQYF.

The chain uses TRBV28 and TRBJ1-1, with 9 bases fitting TRBD1. The CDR3 spans 14 residues. CDR1 is MDHEN, CDR2 SYDVKM, per germline. V gave up 7 bases and J gave up 4 bases; unmatched junction bases: 7. CDR3 residues: CASITGGKGTEAFF. The DNA for the CDR3 is TGTGCCAGCATTACAGGGGGCAAAGGCACTGAAGCTTTCTTT.

The CDR3 is CSARDDGRQETQYF. The DNA of the CDR3 is TGCAGTGCTAGAGACGACGGTCGGCAAGAGACCCAGTACTTC. This chain uses TRBV20-1 with TRBJ2-5; no clear D gene. Germline values: CDR1 DFQATT, CDR2 SNEGSKA (reference sequence). The CDR3 runs 14 residues. Trimming stripped 0 bases from V and 2 bases from J, with 10 bases between.

Ten or more counts support this clonotype. This chain joins TRBV27 and TRBJ1-2, with D unresolved. Trimming cost V 8 bases and J 5 bases, with 18 bases left between them. Germline V lookup: CDR1 MNHEY, CDR2 SMNVEV (reference sequence). The CDR3 is 14 residues long. The CDR3 DNA sequence: TGTGCCAGCCGGGAGGGTGGCCGGGAGTATGGCTACACCTTC. Translation gives CASREGGREYGYTF.

About this clonotype itself: A much larger clonotype is one base distant, so this may be a read error. The rearrangement joins TRBV29-1 to TRBJ2-3; D gene uncertain. V was cut by 8 bases and J by 4 bases, with 22 bases left in between. The CDR3 is made up of 15 amino acids. Germline V gene lookup returns CDR1 SQVTM and CDR2 ANQGSEA. For the CDR3, the DNA is TGCAGCACCCCGCATGGGGAAGGTTATTCAGATACGCAGTATTTT. This gives the protein CSTPHGEGYSDTQYF.

The chain carries TRBV12-3 or TRBV12-4 and TRBJ1-2; TRBD1 might be the D (5 bases). The length of the CDR3 is 15 residues. V was trimmed by 3 bases and J by 2 bases, leaving 13 bases between them. In DNA form, the CDR3 reads TGTGCCAGCAGTTTTGGACAAGGAGCCAACTATGGCTACACCTTC. This gives the protein CASSFGQGANYGYTF.

This clonotype was observed at least ten times. The V gene is TRBV6-2 or TRBV6-3, the J gene TRBJ2-7; D remains ambiguous. The germline V and J ends were trimmed by 7 bases and 2 bases, with 12 bases remaining between them. The CDR3 is 13 amino acids. In germline, CDR1 is MNHEY, CDR2 SVGEGT. The CDR3 nucleotides read TGTGCCAGCAAACTTGACGGTACCTACGAGCAGTACTTC. Translating it yields CASKLDGTYEQYF.

This clonotype occurred a few times. The rearrangement joins TRBV5-1 to TRBJ2-1; no clear D gene. The CDR3 is 13 amino acids. V was clipped by 0 bases and J by 8 bases, with 9 bases between them. Germline lookup yields CDR1 SGHRS and CDR2 YFSETQ. CDR3 sequence reads: CASSLVLDHEQFF. The CDR3 region has the DNA TGCGCCAGCAGCTTGGTCCTAGACCATGAGCAGTTCTTC.

This clonotype has ten or more counts. This rearrangement joins TRBV9 to TRBJ2-5; D uncertain. Germline CDR1 is SGDLS and CDR2 is YYNGEE. The CDR3 contains 10 residues. With 7 bases removed from V and 4 bases from J, the gap between germline ends came to 5 bases. CDR3 DNA sequence: TGTGCCAGCGCCGGAGAGACCCAGTACTTC. Translating gives CASAGETQYF.

This clonotype has only a few counts. V usage is TRBV7-2 and J usage is TRBJ1-1, with D uncertain. From germline, CDR1 is SGHTA and CDR2 FQGNSA. Trimming pared 3 bases from V and 5 bases from J, leaving 7 bases between. This CDR3 contains 12 residues. The CDR3, as DNA: TGTGCCAGCAGCTTCCAAGGGACTGAAGCTTTCTTT. It codes for CASSFQGTEAFF. Looking up the rest from reference TRBV7-2 and TRBJ1-1 gives the full variable domain: GAGVSQSPSNKVTEKGKDVELRCDPISGHTALYWYRQSLGQGLEFLIYFQGNSAPDKSGLPSDRFSAERTGGSVSTLTIQRTQQEDSAVYLCASSFQGTEAFFGQGTRLTVV.

The chain uses TRBV15 and TRBJ1-2; 7 positions match TRBD1. The CDR3 is made up of 14 amino acids. V trimming: 1 base; J trimming: 4 bases; junction bases outside the gene matches: 3. Germline V CDR1 and CDR2: LNHNV, YYDKDF (reference sequence). CDR3 in amino acids: CATSRATGTYGYTF. The CDR3 bases are TGTGCCACCAGCAGAGCGACAGGGACCTATGGCTACACCTTC.

This rearrangement joins TRBV10-2 to TRBJ2-1; 9 bases line up with TRBD1. Near its end, the DNA agrees better with TRBJ2-7, so the J call may be wrong. The germline CDR1 and CDR2 sequences are WSHSY and SAAADI. The CDR3 extends over 15 amino acids. CDR3 DNA: TGCGCCAGCACCCCGAGGGGACAGGGCCACAATGAGCAGTACTTC. Translating gives CASTPRGQGHNEQYF.

J is TRBJ2-7 and V is TRBV7-2; D is unclear. This CDR3 has 17 residues. Trimming took off 2 bases at V and 1 base at J, with 18 bases between the two ends. Per germline, CDR1 SGHTA and CDR2 FQGNSA. CDR3 protein: CASSLTRPLPTSYEQYF. CDR3 sequence (DNA): TGTGCCAGCAGCTTAACCAGGCCACTGCCGACGTCCTACGAGCAGTACTTC.

The genes are TRBV3-1 and TRBJ2-3; 15 bases are a match to TRBD2. V shed 6 bases and J 3 bases; nucleotides not matched to a gene: 7. This CDR3 is 17 amino acids long. The germline V gene encodes CDR1 LGHDT and CDR2 YNNKEL (reference sequence). The CDR3 coding sequence is TGTGCCAGCAGTGGCGGGGGACTAGCGGGAGGAACAGATACGCAGTATTTT. Its protein is CASSGGGLAGGTDTQYF.

This clonotype has only a few counts. V and J are TRBV6-5 and TRBJ1-5; D might be TRBD1 (5 bases). The germline CDR1 and CDR2 sequences are MNHEY and SVGAGI. This CDR3 contains 15 residues. Trimming stripped 2 bases from V and 6 bases from J, with 14 bases between. CDR3 nucleotides: TGTGCCAGCAGTTACCTTGGGGACGGTGGTCAGCCCCAGCATTTT. Translating it yields CASSYLGDGGQPQHF.

About this clonotype itself: This sequence may be a read error, since a much larger clone differs from it by one base. This sequence joins TRBV29-1 and TRBJ2-7; 7 nucleotides align to TRBD1. V shed 7 bases and J 10 bases; nucleotides not matched to a gene: 13. The CDR3 is 12 amino acids. The germline CDR1 and CDR2 sequences are SQVTM and ANQGSEA. CDR3 sequence (DNA): TGCAGCGCCCAGGGGGAACAAGAGATCCAGTACTTC. Translated: CSAQGEQEIQYF.

V is TRBV7-8 and J is TRBJ2-1; 7 bases align to TRBD2. The CDR3 runs 16 residues. Germline CDR1 SGHVS, CDR2 FQNEAQ. V gave up 4 bases and J gave up 5 bases; unmatched junction bases: 11. Here the CDR3 DNA reads TGTGCCAGCAGCTCAAACGCGGCGGGAGTGCACAATGAGCAGTTCTTC. Protein: CASSSNAAGVHNEQFF. Combining the CDR3 with reference TRBV7-8 and TRBJ2-1 gives the whole variable domain GAGVSQSPRYKVAKRGQDVALRCDPISGHVSLFWYQQALGQGPEFLTYFQNEAQLDKSGLPSDRFFAERPEGSVSTLKIQRTQQEDSAVYLCASSSNAAGVHNEQFFGPGTRLTVL.

V usage is TRBV28 and J usage is TRBJ2-3, with 9 bases matching TRBD1. Trimming removed 4 bases from V and 4 bases from J; junction bases left unmatched: 6. Germline V gene data show CDR1 as MDHEN and CDR2 as SYDVKM. The CDR3 spans 15 residues. The DNA of the CDR3 is TGTGCCAGCAGTTCCCCGGGACAGGGACCAGATACGCAGTATTTT. It encodes CASSSPGQGPDTQYF.

The chain carries TRBV20-1 and TRBJ2-7; D tentatively reads TRBD1 or TRBD2 (5 bases each). Germline-derived CDR1 and CDR2 are DFQATT and SNEGSKA (reference sequence). The length of the CDR3 is 14 residues. The V and J ends lost 0 bases and 6 bases respectively, with 15 bases between them. CDR3 sequence reads: CSARDRGSFGEQYF. The CDR3 DNA follows: TGCAGTGCTAGAGATCGGGGCTCTTTCGGCGAGCAGTACTTC.

There are a few counts of this clonotype. The J gene is TRBJ2-3, the V gene TRBV12-3 or TRBV12-4, with D perhaps matching TRBD1 or TRBD2 (5 bases each). Trimming shortened V by 8 bases and J by 0 bases, and 12 bases separated the two germline ends. The CDR3 covers 14 residues. The CDR3: CASRPGASTDTQYF. The CDR3 coding sequence is TGTGCCAGCCGCCCCGGGGCCAGCACAGATACGCAGTATTTT.

The rearrangement joins TRBV18 to TRBJ2-5; possibly TRBD2 for D (5 bases). The CDR3 is 13 amino acids. Deletions cut 1 base from V and 5 bases from J, with 8 bases between. Germline V lookup: CDR1 KGHSH, CDR2 LQKENI. Written as DNA, the CDR3 is TGTGCCAGCTCACCACAGGGAGCGGAGACCCAGTACTTC. It is translated as CASSPQGAETQYF.

This chain links TRBV20-1 with TRBJ2-1; 11 nucleotides line up with TRBD2. The CDR3 sequence is 16 residues long. V was pared by 3 bases and J by 5 bases, with 9 bases of the junction left unmatched. Germline V CDR1 and CDR2: DFQATT, SNEGSKA (reference sequence). CDR3 DNA: TGCAGTGCTAGGCGGATAGCGGGGGGGACGCACAATGAGCAGTTCTTC. Protein: CSARRIAGGTHNEQFF.